The entry below gives a single T cell receptor beta chain sequence along with its context. The antigen is undetermined. TCR beta library input comprised roughly 2.2 micrograms of genomic DNA from cryopreserved PBMCs. The table came from immunoSEQ multiplex PCR; TCRdb's copy has only in-frame clones and leaves some out. Here the sample spans around 310,000 clones, more than 65% being singletons. This entry is derived from a study of cytotoxic CD8 clonotypes in ibrutinib-treated CLL. General observations from the study: Under therapy, public clonotypes either contracted or stayed stable, and they were uncommon.

Sequencing used PBMCs, obtained before ibrutinib treatment. The receptor was derived from a human donor with chronic lymphocytic leukemia.

In DNA form, the CDR3 reads TGTGCCAGCAGCTTTGGACAGGGCCTAGGTGGCTACACCTTC. Translated, it gives CASSFGQGLGGYTF. The genes are TRBV5-6 and TRBJ1-2, with 8 nucleotides matching TRBD1. Germline V lookup: CDR1 SGHDT, CDR2 YYEEEE. Trimming took 2 bases from V and 7 from J; bases not matched to a gene: 7. This CDR3 is built from 14 residues.